The sequence of this TCR beta chain was determined in a study of cytomegalovirus exposure and HLA in healthy donors. The study ran its PCR with 60 Vbeta and 13 Jbeta primers. Measured with immunoSEQ multiplex PCR; TCRdb has only the in-frame clones, and not every one. The sample has roughly 120,000 clones, over 65% seen once; the top ten hold 2% to 3%. Germline CDR1 WNHNN, CDR2 SYGVQD (reference sequence). The ends lost 4 bases at V and 8 bases at J; junction bases unmatched: 6. The CDR3 is 13 amino acids. The clonotype comes from a woman aged 18-29 years in good health and CMV-seronegative. The chain uses TRBV10-1 and TRBJ1-2; 8 bases agree with TRBD1. Input material: PBMCs. CDR3 DNA sequence: TGCGCCAGCAGTGCTGGACAGGGTAGGGGCTACACCTTC. Translated, it gives CASSAGQGRGYTF.